This TCR beta chain is drawn from a study of CD8 T cells in ankylosing spondylitis (dated by TCRdb to about 2017). Describing the broader study: The study profiled T cell receptor beta repertoires in healthy donors and ankylosing spondylitis patients to find disease-linked TCR variants. The full study cohort comprised approximately 23 ankylosing spondylitis patients and 85 to 120 healthy donors. Samples of peripheral blood were taken, and for ankylosing spondylitis patients, synovial fluid was collected as well.

V and J are truncated by 3 bases and 1 base respectively, leaving an intervening sequence of 10 bases. Taken from cysteine to phenylalanine, the CDR3 has 14 residues. The sequence is cut down to CDR3 DNA, 42 bases in frame from base 1. Based on the germline V gene (reference sequence), the CDR1 and CDR2 sequences are MNHEY and SMNVEV. Paper-wide results and their limitations: The disease-linked clones showed a CD8+ phenotype and occurred at relatively low frequencies in peripheral blood. A TCR beta motif of about eight highly homologous amino acid variants appeared characteristic of blood from ankylosing spondylitis patients. The disease-linked clones were reported as significantly enriched in matched synovial fluid samples from ankylosing spondylitis patients. Some motif variants had previously been reported in the synovial fluid and blood of reactive arthritis patients, which suggests shared mechanisms of disease initiation.

Sequencing used an Illumina HiSeq 2500. Quantitative 5'-RACE with molecular barcodes was used to prepare TCR beta libraries. The original methods were these. A new computational method based on a probabilistic model of VDJ rearrangement was used to identify disease-linked TCR variants. Clones were called with MiXCR by TCRdb after fastp trimmed the public reads at Q25, and only in-frame beta chains were retained. Duplicate CDR3 protein sequences are folded into a single record with the most common DNA and genes. These V and J calls derive from TCRdb rather than the authors' analysis. For this sample the table gives roughly 220,000 distinct CDR3 sequences, of which over 9.5% were detected only once. The ten largest account for 21% of the sample. Many counts were recorded for this clonotype. Its binding antigen is unknown. The sample holds no much larger clone one base away, and base qualities are not on file.

The chain was built from TRBV27 and TRBJ2-7, and TRBD1 may be the D gene, going by 6 matching bases. The sequence came from a male donor with ankylosing spondylitis or in good health (not recorded which). Sequencing was performed on blood, either unsorted or a sorted T cell fraction (not recorded which). CDR3 reads: CASSFTGQSYEQYF. The DNA sequence follows: TGTGCCAGCAGTTTTACCGGACAGTCCTACGAGCAGTACTTC.